A selection of T cell receptor beta chains follows, all from one sample in a study of metastatic and nonmetastatic thyroid tumors. Using MiXCR, TCRdb reanalyzed the PCR reads. Seen here are about 33,000 clones, roughly 19% observed once, and the top ten hold 12%. Sequenced material: blood. The receptor source for this set is a male donor with papillary thyroid cancer or a benign thyroid nodule (not recorded which). Some clones in this sample may be carry-over from other donors' samples. The CDR3 runs from the conserved cysteine through the conserved F or W. The order of the fields is clone size, J gene, D gene, V gene, CDR3 DNA, CDR3 protein. The D gene is left open where the match is weak. The size of a clone is reported for some rows only, either as once, few or many, or as a class for expanded clones.

clone size: NA
J gene: TRBJ1-1
D gene: NA
V gene: TRBV27
CDR3 DNA: TGTGCCAGCAGTTACAGACCGAACACTGAGTCTTTCTTT
CDR3 protein: CASSYRPNTESFF

clone size: NA
J gene: TRBJ1-5
D gene: NA
V gene: TRBV9
CDR3 DNA: TGTGTCAGCAGCGCTCAGGCCGACAGAAATCAGCCCCAGCATTTT
CDR3 protein: CVSSAQADRNQPQHF

clone size: NA
J gene: TRBJ2-3
D gene: TRBD2
V gene: TRBV28
CDR3 DNA: TGTGCCAGCAGGGCGACGGGGGGGGGGGATACGCAGTATTTT
CDR3 protein: CASRATGGGDTQYF

clone size: NA
J gene: TRBJ2-6
D gene: NA
V gene: TRBV9
CDR3 DNA: TGTGCCAGCTACGGGGCCAACGTCCTGACTTTC
CDR3 protein: CASYGANVLTF

clone size: many
J gene: TRBJ1-6
D gene: NA
V gene: TRBV7-9
CDR3 DNA: TGTGCCAGCAGCCCCACAAATAATTCACCCCTCCACTTT
CDR3 protein: CASSPTNNSPLHF

clone size: once
J gene: TRBJ2-5
D gene: NA
V gene: TRBV5-1
CDR3 DNA: TGCGCCAGCAGCTTATCCTCCTCGGAGACCCAGTACTTC
CDR3 protein: CASSLSSSETQYF

clone size: medium-sized
J gene: TRBJ2-7
D gene: NA
V gene: TRBV6-2/TRBV6-3
CDR3 DNA: TGTGCCAGCAGTTACGGGAGGGGGCAGACCTACGAGCAGTACTTC
CDR3 protein: CASSYGRGQTYEQYF

clone size: many
J gene: TRBJ2-5
D gene: NA
V gene: TRBV20-1
CDR3 DNA: TGCAGTGCTAGGGGTGGAGGCATCGAGACCCAGTACTTC
CDR3 protein: CSARGGGIETQYF

clone size: many
J gene: TRBJ2-7
D gene: TRBD1
V gene: TRBV7-8
CDR3 DNA: TGTGCCAGCAGCGGACAGGGTTTCGAGCAGTACTTC
CDR3 protein: CASSGQGFEQYF

clone size: many
J gene: TRBJ2-2
D gene: NA
V gene: TRBV5-6
CDR3 DNA: TGTGCCAGCAGCTTGAGCAGGGTCACCGGGGAGCTGTTTTTT
CDR3 protein: CASSLSRVTGELFF

clone size: NA
J gene: TRBJ2-5
D gene: TRBD1
V gene: TRBV5-8
CDR3 DNA: TGTGCCAGTAGCTTGGACAGGACATCTCAAGAGACCCAGTACTTC
CDR3 protein: CASSLDRTSQETQYF

clone size: few
J gene: TRBJ2-7
D gene: NA
V gene: TRBV10-3
CDR3 DNA: TGTGCCATCAGTGGGACAGCAAGTACGGGCTACGAGCAGTACTTC
CDR3 protein: CAISGTASTGYEQYF

clone size: many
J gene: TRBJ2-3
D gene: NA
V gene: TRBV6-1
CDR3 DNA: TGTGCCAGCAGTGAGCAGTTAATTACCGATACGCAGTATTTT
CDR3 protein: CASSEQLITDTQYF

clone size: many
J gene: TRBJ2-1
D gene: NA
V gene: TRBV9
CDR3 DNA: TGTGCCAGCAGCTGGGGGCAGGGTCCCTACAATGAGCAGTTCTTC
CDR3 protein: CASSWGQGPYNEQFF

clone size: many
J gene: TRBJ2-6
D gene: NA
V gene: TRBV5-1
CDR3 DNA: TGCGCCAGCAGCTTGGAGGAGGCTGGGGCCAACGTCCTGACTTTC
CDR3 protein: CASSLEEAGANVLTF

clone size: NA
J gene: TRBJ2-3
D gene: TRBD2
V gene: TRBV15
CDR3 DNA: TGTGCCACCAGCAGATATATCCTAGCGGGAGCTAGCACAGATACGCAGTATTTT
CDR3 protein: CATSRYILAGASTDTQYF

clone size: once
J gene: TRBJ1-2
D gene: TRBD1
V gene: TRBV18
CDR3 DNA: TGTGCCAGCTCACGGACAGGGCTAGATGGCTACACCTTC
CDR3 protein: CASSRTGLDGYTF

clone size: NA
J gene: TRBJ1-2
D gene: TRBD1
V gene: TRBV28
CDR3 DNA: TGTGCCAGCAGCAGACAGGGGGGAGTCTATGGCTACACCTTC
CDR3 protein: CASSRQGGVYGYTF

clone size: many
J gene: TRBJ2-4
D gene: TRBD1
V gene: TRBV30
CDR3 DNA: TGTGCCTGGAGGGGGACAGGGGAGAGGTCCAAAAACATTCAGTACTTC
CDR3 protein: CAWRGTGERSKNIQYF

clone size: NA
J gene: TRBJ1-2
D gene: TRBD1
V gene: TRBV6-5
CDR3 DNA: TGTGCCAGCAGGCAACCCCGCCGGACAGGGTTCGGCAGGTGTGGCTACACCTTC
CDR3 protein: CASRQPRRTGFGRCGYTF

clone size: many
J gene: TRBJ2-7
D gene: NA
V gene: TRBV29-1
CDR3 DNA: TGCAGCGTTCGGCTCTTGGCGCCTCTCTCCTACGAGCAGTACTTC
CDR3 protein: CSVRLLAPLSYEQYF

clone size: few
J gene: TRBJ2-1
D gene: TRBD1
V gene: TRBV6-1
CDR3 DNA: TGTGCCAGCAGTGATATACGCGGGACAGGGACCTACAATGAGCAGTTCTTC
CDR3 protein: CASSDIRGTGTYNEQFF

clone size: many
J gene: TRBJ2-3
D gene: NA
V gene: TRBV28
CDR3 DNA: TGTGCCAGCAGTTTATCCCCTAGGGGCAGCACAGATACGCAGTATTTT
CDR3 protein: CASSLSPRGSTDTQYF

clone size: NA
J gene: TRBJ2-1
D gene: NA
V gene: TRBV6-2/TRBV6-3
CDR3 DNA: TGTACCAGCAGTTCAGGCAATCAGTTCTTC
CDR3 protein: CTSSSGNQFF

clone size: NA
J gene: TRBJ1-1
D gene: NA
V gene: TRBV19
CDR3 DNA: TGTGCCAGTAGTAGGTACCTGAACACTGAAGCTTTCTTT
CDR3 protein: CASSRYLNTEAFF

clone size: many
J gene: TRBJ2-7
D gene: TRBD2
V gene: TRBV9
CDR3 DNA: TGTGCCAGCAGCGTAGGGTCTAGCGGAATCTACGAGCAGTACTTC
CDR3 protein: CASSVGSSGIYEQYF

clone size: NA
J gene: TRBJ2-2
D gene: TRBD2
V gene: TRBV20-1
CDR3 DNA: TGCAGTGCTAGCCGCACTAGCGGGAGGACCGGGGAGCTGTTTTTT
CDR3 protein: CSASRTSGRTGELFF

clone size: NA
J gene: TRBJ1-2
D gene: NA
V gene: TRBV4-2
CDR3 DNA: TGTGCCAGCAGTGTGTATCCGGATGGCTACACCTTC
CDR3 protein: CASSVYPDGYTF

clone size: medium-sized
J gene: TRBJ2-3
D gene: NA
V gene: TRBV6-1
CDR3 DNA: TGTGCCAGCAGTGAGGCGCAGATTAGCACAGATACGCAGTATTTT
CDR3 protein: CASSEAQISTDTQYF

clone size: NA
J gene: TRBJ2-1
D gene: TRBD2
V gene: TRBV27
CDR3 DNA: TGTGCCAGCAGTCCGCTCGGGACTAGCGTGATCGATGATCAGTTCTTC
CDR3 protein: CASSPLGTSVIDDQFF

clone size: NA
J gene: TRBJ2-7
D gene: NA
V gene: TRBV12-3/TRBV12-4
CDR3 DNA: TGTGCCAGCCAGTCGGGACAGGGCTCATCGGGAGGGATCTCCTACGAGCAGTACTTC
CDR3 protein: CASQSGQGSSGGISYEQYF

clone size: many
J gene: TRBJ1-1
D gene: NA
V gene: TRBV6-2/TRBV6-3
CDR3 DNA: TGTGCCAGCAGTTACTTCGTCGCGAACTCTAAGGGAGCTTTCTTT
CDR3 protein: CASSYFVANSKGAFF

clone size: NA
J gene: TRBJ2-7
D gene: TRBD2
V gene: TRBV28
CDR3 DNA: TGTGCCAGCCCCCCGACAGAGACTAGCGGGAGGGTTCACGAGCAGTACTTC
CDR3 protein: CASPPTETSGRVHEQYF

clone size: NA
J gene: TRBJ2-7
D gene: NA
V gene: TRBV20-1
CDR3 DNA: TGCAGTGCTAGAGGTTATTCCAGGGGTATAGAGCAGTACTTC
CDR3 protein: CSARGYSRGIEQYF

clone size: many
J gene: TRBJ1-1
D gene: NA
V gene: TRBV2
CDR3 DNA: TGTGCCAGCAGCGCTAGACTGATGGAGACTGAAGCTTTCTTT
CDR3 protein: CASSARLMETEAFF

clone size: few
J gene: TRBJ1-3
D gene: NA
V gene: TRBV6-1
CDR3 DNA: TGTGCCAGCAGTGAAGTGGGGCGGGTTGGAAACACCATATATTTT
CDR3 protein: CASSEVGRVGNTIYF

clone size: many
J gene: TRBJ2-7
D gene: TRBD2
V gene: TRBV19
CDR3 DNA: TGTGCCAGTAGTATAGTGGGGCTAGCGGTTGGCTCCTACGAGCAGTACTTC
CDR3 protein: CASSIVGLAVGSYEQYF

clone size: NA
J gene: TRBJ2-7
D gene: NA
V gene: TRBV4-3
CDR3 DNA: TGCGCCAGCAGCCCCCTGGGGGAGCGCGACGAGCAGTACTTC
CDR3 protein: CASSPLGERDEQYF

clone size: NA
J gene: TRBJ2-7
D gene: NA
V gene: TRBV6-1
CDR3 DNA: TGTGCCAGCACCGGCGGGGATCCCTACGAGCAGTACTTC
CDR3 protein: CASTGGDPYEQYF

clone size: many
J gene: TRBJ2-7
D gene: TRBD2
V gene: TRBV11-3
CDR3 DNA: TGTGCCAGCAGCTTAATGCTCTCGGGGGGGGGCTTAACCTACGAGCAGTACTTC
CDR3 protein: CASSLMLSGGGLTYEQYF

clone size: few
J gene: TRBJ2-7
D gene: TRBD1
V gene: TRBV7-2
CDR3 DNA: TGTGCCAGCAGCCGGGGACAGGGGGCCCATGAGCAGTACTTC
CDR3 protein: CASSRGQGAHEQYF

clone size: NA
J gene: TRBJ1-5
D gene: TRBD1
V gene: TRBV7-8
CDR3 DNA: TGTGCCAGCATCTTGAGGATCGGGACAGACAATCAGCCCCAGCATTTT
CDR3 protein: CASILRIGTDNQPQHF

clone size: many
J gene: TRBJ2-1
D gene: NA
V gene: TRBV11-2
CDR3 DNA: TGTGCCAGCAGCTCAAATATGGGCAATGAGCAGTTCTTC
CDR3 protein: CASSSNMGNEQFF

clone size: many
J gene: TRBJ2-1
D gene: TRBD2
V gene: TRBV4-3
CDR3 DNA: TGCGCCAGCAGCCACCTAGCGGGGAGGCATGAGCAGTTCTTC
CDR3 protein: CASSHLAGRHEQFF

clone size: many
J gene: TRBJ1-5
D gene: NA
V gene: TRBV6-1
CDR3 DNA: TGTGCCAGCAGTCCAAAGGGGGGAAGCGATCAGCCCCAGCACTTT
CDR3 protein: CASSPKGGSDQPQHF

clone size: many
J gene: TRBJ2-6
D gene: NA
V gene: TRBV27
CDR3 DNA: TGTGCCAGCAGCCCCGTTGGGGCCAACGTCCTGACTTTC
CDR3 protein: CASSPVGANVLTF

clone size: many
J gene: TRBJ2-2
D gene: TRBD2
V gene: TRBV28
CDR3 DNA: TGTGCCAACGGGGGGGGACCCGGGGAGCTGTTTTTT
CDR3 protein: CANGGGPGELFF

clone size: NA
J gene: TRBJ2-1
D gene: NA
V gene: TRBV7-3
CDR3 DNA: TGTGCCAGCAGCTTAAGTGGCAGCGGGTTTTACAATGAGCAGTTCTTC
CDR3 protein: CASSLSGSGFYNEQFF

clone size: many
J gene: TRBJ2-6
D gene: TRBD1
V gene: TRBV19
CDR3 DNA: TGTGCCAGTAGTATTGCAGGGGGCTCTGGGGCCAACGTCCTGACTTTC
CDR3 protein: CASSIAGGSGANVLTF

clone size: many
J gene: TRBJ1-5
D gene: NA
V gene: TRBV10-3
CDR3 DNA: TGTGCCATCAGTGAGTCGGATGTGATGGGTCAGCCCCAGCATTTT
CDR3 protein: CAISESDVMGQPQHF

clone size: many
J gene: TRBJ2-1
D gene: TRBD2
V gene: TRBV7-2
CDR3 DNA: TGTGCCAGCAGCCCGGTAGCGGGAGGGCCGTCCAATGAGCAGTTCTTC
CDR3 protein: CASSPVAGGPSNEQFF

clone size: many
J gene: TRBJ1-5
D gene: NA
V gene: TRBV5-1
CDR3 DNA: TGCGCCAGCAGCTTGGATGTCTCGCGCAATCAGCCCCAGCATTTT
CDR3 protein: CASSLDVSRNQPQHF

clone size: few
J gene: TRBJ1-1
D gene: NA
V gene: TRBV28
CDR3 DNA: TGTGCCAGCAGTCCTCCGCGCGGGAGGGAGGTGGGAGCTTTCTTT
CDR3 protein: CASSPPRGREVGAFF

clone size: many
J gene: TRBJ1-1
D gene: TRBD1
V gene: TRBV11-1
CDR3 DNA: TGTGCCAGCAGCTTAAGACAGGGATCTGATCACACTGAAGCTTTCTTT
CDR3 protein: CASSLRQGSDHTEAFF